Each of the 32 T cell receptor beta chains below was sequenced from the same sample in a study of T cell changes during pregnancy in multiple sclerosis. Clones were sequenced by immunoSEQ multiplex PCR, and TCRdb holds only the in-frame ones, with some missing. The sample holds about 54,000 clones, around 92% seen once. Here the sequenced sample was peripheral blood, taken after pregnancy. These receptor sequences come from a female donor in good health, enrolled as a control in a pregnancy study.

The DNA for the CDR3 is TGTGCCAGTGGGACAAGGGTGGCGTCGTATGGCTACACCTTC. Protein sequence: CASGTRVASYGYTF. The V gene is TRBV19, the J gene TRBJ1-2, with D possibly TRBD1 on 6 matching bases. Trimming took 8 bases from V and 5 from J, leaving 18 bases between them. Germline V gene data show CDR1 as LNHDA and CDR2 as SQIVND (reference sequence). CDR3 size: 14 residues.

The chain uses TRBV28 and TRBJ2-2; 8 nucleotides agree with TRBD1. CDR1 is MDHEN and CDR2 is SYDVKM in the germline V gene. The CDR3 length is 14 residues. Trimming at V came to 7 bases and at J to 3 bases, leaving 4 bases not matched to a gene. The CDR3 protein is CASITGGDTGELFF. The CDR3 DNA reads TGTGCCAGCATAACAGGGGGTGACACCGGGGAGCTGTTTTTT.

The chain links TRBV18 to TRBJ2-1; D remains ambiguous. V was cut by 2 bases and J by 10 bases, with 9 bases left in between. Germline V gives CDR1 KGHSH, CDR2 LQKENI. The length of the CDR3 is 12 residues. CDR3 DNA: TGTGCCAGCTCACCAACCCTACGAGAGCAGTTCTTC. It translates to CASSPTLREQFF.

CDR3 bases: TGTGCCAGCAGTTCCGAGGGCGGCGAGCAGTACTTC. Translated: CASSSEGGEQYF. The chain joins TRBV6-6 to TRBJ2-7; perhaps TRBD2 as D (5 bases). Between the trimmed V and J ends, which lost 4 bases and 6 bases, there was a span of 10 bases. CDR3 size: 12 residues. The V gene's germline CDR1 is MNHNY and CDR2 SVGAGI (reference sequence).

V usage is TRBV10-3 and J usage is TRBJ2-5, with D possibly being TRBD2 (5 bases). The CDR3 runs 14 residues. V was cut by 4 bases and J by 1 base, with 10 bases left in between. Germline CDR1 and CDR2: ENHRY and SYGVKD. CDR3 DNA sequence: TGTGCCATCAGTGGTACCGGGATCCAAGAGACCCAGTACTTC. Its protein is CAISGTGIQETQYF.

This chain links TRBV18 with TRBJ2-4, with 8 nucleotides matching TRBD1. Germline trimming cut 5 bases from V and 8 bases from J; bases unmatched to any gene: 14. There are 16 residues in the CDR3. Germline CDR1 reads KGHSH; CDR2 reads LQKENI. CDR3 in amino acids: CASSLNTGTGVHIQYF. For the CDR3, the DNA is TGTGCCAGCTCATTAAACACCGGGACAGGCGTCCACATTCAGTACTTC.

This clone was observed once. The rearrangement joins TRBV27 to TRBJ2-7; the match to TRBD1 covers 7 bases. The CDR3 loop spans 15 amino acids. CDR1 MNHEY and CDR2 SMNVEV come from the germline V gene (reference sequence). J lost 5 bases, V lost 6 bases, and 13 bases had no gene match. The CDR3 is CASRYIDRVADEQYF. Written as DNA, the CDR3 is TGTGCCAGCAGGTATATCGACAGGGTGGCTGACGAGCAGTACTTC.

The DNA of the CDR3 is TGCGCCAGCAGCCGGGGACAGGGGGCCGCTAATGAAAAACTGTTTTTT. Amino acid sequence: CASSRGQGAANEKLFF. The J gene is TRBJ1-4, the V gene TRBV5-1, with 12 positions matching TRBD1. The junction had 4 bases not matched to a gene; V was cut back by 4 bases and J by 3 bases. This CDR3 is 16 amino acids long. Germline V gene data show CDR1 as SGHRS and CDR2 as YFSETQ.

The V and J genes are TRBV15 and TRBJ2-1; perhaps TRBD2 as D (6 bases). The CDR3 has 17 residues. Looked up from germline, CDR1 is LNHNV and CDR2 is YYDKDF (reference sequence). The ends were cut back, 3 bases at V and 5 bases at J, with 20 bases in the middle. CDR3 sequence: CATSRSRGITGNNEQFF. As DNA, the CDR3 is TGTGCCACCAGCAGGTCCCGGGGGATTACCGGAAACAATGAGCAGTTCTTC.

The V gene is TRBV5-1, the J gene TRBJ1-6; TRBD1 matches at 8 bases. V lost 2 bases to trimming and J lost 8 bases; unmatched junction nucleotides: 6. This CDR3 has 15 amino acids. CDR1 and CDR2 from the germline V gene are SGHRS and YFSETQ. CDR3: CASSLGQGLHSPLHF. The CDR3 coding sequence is TGCGCCAGCAGCTTAGGACAGGGTTTGCATTCACCCCTCCACTTT.

The rearrangement links TRBV5-1 to TRBJ2-3, with 10 bases identical to TRBD2. The V gene end was trimmed by 4 bases and the J gene end by 2 bases; junction bases not matched to a gene: 10. The CDR3 is made up of 17 amino acids. CDR1 is SGHRS, CDR2 YFSETQ, per germline. DNA for the CDR3: TGCGCCAGCAGCCCCCGGGTAGCGGGGGGCCCCACAGATACGCAGTATTTT. Translated, it gives CASSPRVAGGPTDTQYF.

This chain connects TRBV4-1 to TRBJ2-5, with 10 positions matching TRBD1. CDR3 length equals 19 residues. J gave up 4 bases and V 4 bases, and 18 bases lay outside the gene matches. The germline V gene has CDR1 MGHRA and CDR2 YSYEKL. The CDR3 bases are TGCGCCAGCAGCCCCAATTATGACACCGGGACAGGGGAGGGAGAGACCCAGTACTTC. Protein product: CASSPNYDTGTGEGETQYF.

V gene TRBV28 combines with J gene TRBJ2-1; 14 positions agree with TRBD2. Trimming at V came to 5 bases and at J to 8 bases, leaving 20 bases not matched to a gene. The germline V gene has CDR1 MDHEN and CDR2 SYDVKM. This CDR3 is built from 20 residues. The CDR3: CASSPPRGPGTSGRSHEQFF. In DNA, the CDR3 is TGTGCCAGCAGTCCTCCCCGGGGGCCCGGGACTAGCGGGAGATCCCATGAGCAGTTCTTC.

This clone has a single count. The J gene is TRBJ2-7, the V gene TRBV12-5; D uncertain. Trimming left V 0 bases short and J 2 bases short, with 14 bases between. This CDR3 has 16 amino acids. Germline CDR1 is LGHNT and CDR2 is FRNRAP. The CDR3 protein is CASGLVRGSDPYEQYF. The CDR3 nucleotides read TGTGCTAGTGGTTTGGTACGAGGCAGTGATCCCTACGAGCAGTACTTC. Using reference TRBV12-5 and TRBJ2-7 for the parts outside the CDR3, the full variable domain is DARVTQTPRHKVTEMGQEVTMRCQPILGHNTVFWYRQTMMQGLELLAYFRNRAPLDDSGMPKDRFSAEMPDATLATLKIQPSEPRDSAVYFCASGLVRGSDPYEQYFGPGTRLTVT.

V usage is TRBV7-9 and J usage is TRBJ1-3; TRBD1 aligns across 9 bases. CDR1 SEHNR and CDR2 FQNEAQ come from the germline V gene (reference sequence). The CDR3 runs 16 residues. V gave up 5 bases and J gave up 4 bases; unmatched junction bases: 9. The CDR3 protein is CASSPGGTGSGNTIYF. The CDR3 DNA sequence: TGTGCCAGCAGCCCCGGTGGGACAGGGTCAGGAAACACCATATATTTT.

This chain uses TRBV5-4 with TRBJ2-7; 7 bases match TRBD1. From germline, CDR1 is SGHNT and CDR2 YYREEE (reference sequence). The CDR3 spans 15 residues. The V gene end was trimmed by 2 bases and the J gene end by 5 bases; junction bases not matched to a gene: 10. The CDR3 nucleotides are TGTGCCAGCAGCTTAACAGGGGACACGCTCGACGAGCAGTACTTC. Protein: CASSLTGDTLDEQYF.

The gene calls are TRBV18 and TRBJ1-5; D might be TRBD1 (5 bases). The CDR3 is made up of 14 amino acids. Germline values: CDR1 KGHSH, CDR2 LQKENI. V was trimmed by 3 bases and J by 5 bases, leaving 11 bases between them. The CDR3: CASSPRASYQPQHF. CDR3 bases: TGTGCCAGCTCACCCAGGGCTAGTTATCAGCCCCAGCATTTT. Using reference TRBV18 and TRBJ1-5 for the parts outside the CDR3, the full variable domain is NAGVMQNPRHLVRRRGQEARLRCSPMKGHSHVYWYRQLPEEGLKFMVYLQKENIIDESGMPKERFSAEFPKEGPSILRIQQVVRGDSAAYFCASSPRASYQPQHFGDGTRLSIL.

CDR3 sequence (DNA): TGTGCCAGCAGCGACAGGAGCACAGATACGCAGTATTTT. It codes for CASSDRSTDTQYF. The chain couples TRBV6-1 to TRBJ2-3; tentative D call: TRBD1 (6 bases). This CDR3 region has 13 residues. CDR1 is MNHNS and CDR2 is SASEGT in the germline V gene. The V end was cut by 6 bases, the J end by 0 bases, with 7 bases between.

The chain has TRBV15 and TRBJ1-5; D might be TRBD1 (5 bases). Looked up from germline, CDR1 is LNHNV and CDR2 is YYDKDF (reference sequence). With 0 bases removed from V and 1 base from J, the gap between germline ends came to 7 bases. The CDR3 has 15 residues. The CDR3 nucleotides are TGTGCCACCAGCAGAGAGCAGGGAAGCAATCAGCCCCAGCATTTT. It specifies CATSREQGSNQPQHF.

J is TRBJ2-7 and V is TRBV7-8; D is perhaps TRBD2 (6 bases). Germline lookup yields CDR1 SGHVS and CDR2 FQNEAQ. Trimming shortened V by 6 bases and J by 0 bases, and 18 bases separated the two germline ends. The CDR3 spans 16 residues. CDR3 DNA: TGTGCCAGCAGGCTTGGTCCGGGGGAAGTCTCCTACGAGCAGTACTTC. It is translated as CASRLGPGEVSYEQYF.

The chain combines TRBV7-8 with TRBJ2-7, with D possibly matching TRBD2 (5 bases). From germline, CDR1 is SGHVS and CDR2 FQNEAQ. This CDR3 spans 12 amino acids. V was trimmed by 3 bases and J by 6 bases, leaving 9 bases between them. The CDR3 loop is CASSFNAGEQYF. CDR3 DNA: TGTGCCAGCAGCTTTAACGCGGGCGAGCAGTACTTC.

This clone occurred a few times. The V and J genes are TRBV29-1 and TRBJ1-5; unclear D gene. Germline V gene lookup returns CDR1 SQVTM and CDR2 ANQGSEA. The length of the CDR3 is 14 residues. Trimming removed 4 bases from V and 3 bases from J, with 13 bases in between. The CDR3 sequence: CSVAEGGINQPQHF. CDR3 coding DNA: TGCAGCGTTGCCGAGGGAGGGATCAATCAGCCCCAGCATTTT. Looking up the rest from reference TRBV29-1 and TRBJ1-5 gives the full variable domain: SAVISQKPSRDICQRGTSLTIQCQVDSQVTMMFWYRQQPGQSLTLIATANQGSEATYESGFVIDKFPISRPNLTFSTLTVSNMSPEDSSIYLCSVAEGGINQPQHFGDGTRLSIL.

The chain uses TRBV5-6 and TRBJ1-2, with a possible D match to TRBD1 (5 bases). This CDR3 comprises 16 residues. Germline-derived CDR1 and CDR2 are SGHDT and YYEEEE. Trimming removed 2 bases from V and 4 bases from J, with 18 bases in between. CDR3 bases: TGTGCCAGCAGCTTCTCCGGGACTGGCTCTTTCTATGGCTACACCTTC. This sequence encodes CASSFSGTGSFYGYTF. Full variable domain (rest looked up from reference TRBV5-6 and TRBJ1-2): DAGVTQSPTHLIKTRGQQVTLRCSPKSGHDTVSWYQQALGQGPQFIFQYYEEEERQRGNFPDRFSGHQFPNYSSELNVNALLLGDSALYLCASSFSGTGSFYGYTFGSGTRLTVV.

The chain employs TRBV6-5 and TRBJ1-2; TRBD1 aligns across 8 bases. The germline V gene encodes CDR1 MNHEY and CDR2 SVGAGI. Germline trimming cut 6 bases from V and 10 bases from J; bases unmatched to any gene: 10. CDR3 length equals 13 residues. The CDR3 spells CASRRDRSRTYTF. The CDR3 DNA reads as TGTGCCAGCAGAAGGGACAGGTCTAGAACCTACACCTTC.

The table lists this clone with a count of one. At one end the junction does not follow the germline gene, possibly because of a read error. The J gene is TRBJ1-3, the V gene TRBV7-9, with D hard to call. This CDR3 is built from 11 residues. In germline, CDR1 is SEHNR, CDR2 FQNEAQ (reference sequence). The CDR3 is CASSLGSSNHF. CDR3 sequence (DNA): TGTGCCAGCAGCTTAGGGAGCAGTAACCATTTT.

A single count supports this clone. The V gene is TRBV27, the J gene TRBJ1-5, with 10 nucleotides matching TRBD1. CDR1 and CDR2 from the germline V gene are MNHEY and SMNVEV (reference sequence). The CDR3 runs to 15 residues. Trimming at V came to 5 bases and at J to 3 bases, leaving 4 bases not matched to a gene. The CDR3 nucleotides are TGTGCCAGCAGTCCGACAGGGGGCAACAATCAGCCCCAGCATTTT. Translation gives CASSPTGGNNQPQHF.

The gene calls are TRBV6-5 and TRBJ1-3; 8 bases map to TRBD1. V dropped 6 bases and J dropped 4; count of bases not matched to a gene: 5. This CDR3 contains 14 residues. Per the germline V gene, CDR1 is MNHEY and CDR2 is SVGAGI. CDR3 in DNA: TGTGCCAGCAGCCCGACAGGGGTCGGAAACACCATATATTTT. It translates to CASSPTGVGNTIYF.

This sequence joins TRBV6-5 and TRBJ1-3, with unresolved D. Germline CDR1 and CDR2: MNHEY and SVGAGI. The CDR3 is made up of 15 amino acids. The V end was cut by 7 bases, the J end by 0 bases, with 13 bases between. CDR3 in DNA: TGTGCCAGCAAATTCCACCGTAGCTCTGGAAACACCATATATTTT. Its protein product is CASKFHRSSGNTIYF.

The V gene is TRBV6-4, the J gene TRBJ2-2, with 9 bases identical to TRBD2. The germline V gene has CDR1 MRHNA and CDR2 SNTAGT. The trim removed 0 bases at V and 7 bases at J, leaving 6 bases unmatched. The CDR3 extends over 16 amino acids. DNA for the CDR3: TGTGCCAGCAGTGACTCAGCGGGGGGCTATGGCGGGGAGCTGTTTTTT. Translating gives CASSDSAGGYGGELFF.

The rearrangement joins TRBV4-3 to TRBJ2-5, with TRBD2 matching over 9 bases. The CDR3 is 17 amino acids. V was pared by 2 bases and J by 5 bases, with 12 bases of the junction left unmatched. Germline V gives CDR1 LGHNA, CDR2 YSLEER. The CDR3 loop is CASSQRASGNDGETQYF. CDR3 sequence (DNA): TGCGCCAGCAGCCAAAGGGCTAGCGGGAACGACGGGGAGACCCAGTACTTC.

The chain recombines TRBV27 with TRBJ2-1; D is possibly TRBD1 (6 bases). CDR1 MNHEY and CDR2 SMNVEV come from the germline V gene (reference sequence). V shed 8 bases and J shed 14 bases, with 19 bases lying between them. CDR3 length: 12 residues. The CDR3 DNA reads as TGTGCCAGCCCCACACCCGAGGGGGTGGAGTTCTTC. It specifies CASPTPEGVEFF.

The genes are TRBV4-3 and TRBJ2-7; 9 positions match TRBD1. This CDR3 has 16 residues. Trimming removed 0 bases from V and 3 bases from J; junction bases left unmatched: 6. Germline lookup yields CDR1 LGHNA and CDR2 YSLEER. The DNA for the CDR3 is TGCGCCAGCAGCCAAGATGGAGGGACAGGGATCTACGAGCAGTACTTC. Translating gives CASSQDGGTGIYEQYF.